This TCR beta chain was documented in a study of OX40 agonist ivuxolimab in advanced cancers. On the study more broadly: Three individuals attained partial responses, comprising one hepatocellular carcinoma case and two cutaneous melanoma cases.

With 6 bases removed from V and 0 bases from J, the gap between germline ends came to 3 bases. Germline V gene sequence: CDR1 MDHEN, CDR2 SYDVKM. The CDR3 has 12 amino acids. Using immunoSEQ multiplex PCR, the repertoire was profiled, and TCRdb retains in-frame clones only, with some absent. This table holds 80,000 or so clones, 80% to 95% found once. This chain connects TRBV28 to TRBJ2-1; D is unresolved. Sequenced here: CD4+ or CD8+ T cells sorted from blood, sampled in a trial of the OX40 agonist ivuxolimab. The source is an adult with an advanced solid tumor such as melanoma, head and neck, liver or kidney cancer. CDR3 DNA sequence: TGTGCCAGCAGAGCCTCCTACAATGAGCAGTTCTTC. Its protein product is CASRASYNEQFF.